The TCR beta chain described here comes from a study of long-term antiretroviral therapy in people with HIV. As concerns this clone: Its specificity is not known.

CDR3 size: 14 residues. The V gene lost 4 bases and the J gene lost 1 base, with 8 bases spanning the gap. In germline, CDR1 is LGHNA, CDR2 YSLEER. The run of the v3.0 immunoSEQ assay was at survey level. Sequencing efforts were directed toward about 35,000-50,000 T-cell genomes per sample. Using immunoSEQ multiplex PCR, the repertoire was profiled, and TCRdb retains in-frame clones only, with some absent. The sample consists of 20,000 to 30,000 clones, approximately 82% of them appearing once. Study-level results: An increase in diversity followed ART, yet levels stayed below transplant donor controls.

The clonotype originates from a middle-aged man with HIV. The chain is built from TRBV4-3 and TRBJ1-3; a possible D gene is TRBD1 (5 bases). The sample in question was unsorted PBMCs, obtained 3 years after starting antiretroviral therapy. The CDR3 DNA follows: TGCGCCAGCAGCCGGGGGGAATCTGGAAACACCATATATTTT. Translating it yields CASSRGESGNTIYF.